This record covers a single TCR beta chain. V was clipped by 0 bases and J by 6 bases; unmatched bases: 3. Germline V CDR1 and CDR2: LGHDT, YNNKEL (reference sequence). This CDR3 is 15 amino acids long. Per the original methods: Estimated nucleated cell counts came from reference gene primer amplification. TCRdb's copy holds only in-frame clones and misses some; the assay was immunoSEQ multiplex PCR. The D gene and trimming were derived from the DNA, and the V and J assignments and clone size from that table. The sample contains about 160,000 clones, about 92% of which appear only once. The sample is drawn from a study of blood T cell repertoires in COVID-19.

Sequencing was performed on peripheral blood. The sequence came from a man between 60 and 75 years old with active or convalescent COVID-19. The chain joins TRBV3-1 (or the pseudogene TRBV3-2) to TRBJ2-3, with 10 nucleotides matching TRBD2. The CDR3 sequence is CASSQDSGRRDTQYF. CDR3 coding DNA: TGTGCCAGCAGCCAAGATAGCGGGAGGAGGGATACGCAGTATTTT.